The sequence of this T cell receptor (beta chain) was determined in a study of blood T cell repertoires in COVID-19. The overall study: Acute and convalescent COVID-19 specimens originated in the United States, Italy and Spain. From T cells, B-cell-depleted T cells, or PBMCs came the material, which was cDNA or gDNA.

Original handling: Amplification with reference gene primers provided the estimates of nucleated cell counts. Profiling relied on immunoSEQ multiplex PCR, and the TCRdb table lists in-frame clones only, not all of them. V, J and clone size are taken as reported in that table, and D and trimming were inferred from the DNA itself. The repertoire holds tens of thousands of clones, around 90% seen once, with under 55% in the top ten. This CDR3 has 18 amino acids. From germline, CDR1 is LNHDA and CDR2 SQIVND (reference sequence). Losses at the gene ends were 3 bases for V and 5 bases for J; bases not matched to a gene: 13.

This TCR came from a human donor in a cohort sampled during active COVID-19. This chain connects TRBV19 to TRBJ2-1, with 10 bases identical to TRBD1. Sequencing used peripheral blood. CDR3 sequence reads: CASSIVGAGTGVDNEQFF. CDR3 DNA sequence: TGTGCCAGTAGTATCGTAGGAGCCGGGACAGGGGTTGACAATGAGCAGTTCTTC.